A single sample is the source of the 5 T cell receptor beta chains below, sequenced in a study of neurological immune-mediated disorders. TCRdb recomputed calls from the 5' RACE reads with MiXCR, one row per CDR3 protein. The data hold 42,000 or so distinct CDR3 sequences, with roughly 2.5% observed a single time. Sequencing input: PBMCs. Receptor source: a young man with multiple sclerosis.

Many counts were recorded for this clonotype. J is TRBJ1-3 and V is TRBV29-1, with D perhaps matching TRBD1 (6 bases). Trimming took off 6 bases at V and 6 bases at J, with 12 bases between the two ends. Germline V gene lookup returns CDR1 SQVTM and CDR2 ANQGSEA. The CDR3 extends over 12 amino acids. The CDR3 DNA reads as TGCAGCGTCGCCGGGACAATAAACACCATATATTTT. Amino acid sequence: CSVAGTINTIYF.

This clonotype was counted at least ten times. The CDR3 nucleotides are TGCGCCAGCAGCTGGACAGGGGCCAATGAGCAGTTCTTC. Encoded protein: CASSWTGANEQFF. The chain carries TRBV5-1 and TRBJ2-1; 9 bases agree with TRBD1. The CDR3 consists of 13 residues. Germline CDR1 and CDR2: SGHRS and YFSETQ. Trimming at V came to 3 bases and at J to 6 bases, leaving 1 base not matched to a gene.

This clonotype has ten or more counts. V gene TRBV3-1 combines with J gene TRBJ2-3; 14 bases agree with TRBD2. The CDR3 spans 18 residues. J lost 8 bases, V lost 0 bases, and 10 bases had no gene match. Germline V lookup: CDR1 LGHDT, CDR2 YNNKEL (reference sequence). Here the CDR3 DNA reads TGTGCCAGCAGCCAAGAGACTAGCGGGGGGGCCGGGCGTGGTACGCAGTATTTT. This sequence encodes CASSQETSGGAGRGTQYF.

This clonotype was seen many times. The chain combines TRBV25-1 with TRBJ1-1, with D possibly being TRBD1 (6 bases). The CDR3 sequence is 13 residues long. V was cut by 3 bases and J by 6 bases, with 11 bases left in between. From germline, CDR1 is MGHDK and CDR2 SYGVNS. The CDR3 region has the DNA TGTGCCAGCAGTGATAGGGGGAAGGCTGAAGCTTTCTTT. Its protein product is CASSDRGKAEAFF.

Many counts were recorded for this clonotype. The V gene is TRBV6-5, the J gene TRBJ1-1, with 7 bases that match TRBD1. The junction had 7 bases not matched to a gene; V was cut back by 6 bases and J by 0 bases. The CDR3 length is 15 residues. CDR1 is MNHEY and CDR2 is SVGAGI in the germline V gene. CDR3 bases: TGTGCCAGCAGCCCCCAGGGGGGGCTGAACACTGAAGCTTTCTTT. Its protein product is CASSPQGGLNTEAFF.